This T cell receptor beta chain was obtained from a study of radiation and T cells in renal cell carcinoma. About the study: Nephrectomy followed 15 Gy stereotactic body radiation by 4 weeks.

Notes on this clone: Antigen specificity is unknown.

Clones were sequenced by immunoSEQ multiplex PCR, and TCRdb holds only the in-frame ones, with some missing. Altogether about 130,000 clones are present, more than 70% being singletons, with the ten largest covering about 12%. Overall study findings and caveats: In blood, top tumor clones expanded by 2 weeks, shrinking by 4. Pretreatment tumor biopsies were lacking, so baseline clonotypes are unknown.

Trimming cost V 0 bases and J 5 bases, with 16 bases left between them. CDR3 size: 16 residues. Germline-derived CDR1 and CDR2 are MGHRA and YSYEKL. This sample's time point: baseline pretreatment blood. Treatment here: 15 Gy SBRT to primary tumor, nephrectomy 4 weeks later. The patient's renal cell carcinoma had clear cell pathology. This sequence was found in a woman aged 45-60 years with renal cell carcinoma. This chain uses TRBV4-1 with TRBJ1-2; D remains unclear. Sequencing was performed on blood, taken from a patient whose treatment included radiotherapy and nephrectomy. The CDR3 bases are TGCGCCAGCAGCCAAGATGCGTGGAACTCAATGTATGGCTACACCTTC. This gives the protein CASSQDAWNSMYGYTF.